These T cell receptor beta chains were read from a single sample in a study of T-cell memory formation after mild COVID-19. TCRdb reprocessed the 5' RACE reads via MiXCR and lists one record per CDR3 protein. The data show some 150,000 distinct CDR3 sequences, with roughly 6.2% seen just once and approximately 2.2% held by the top ten. Sequencing input: PBMCs or a T cell subset sorted from them (not recorded which). The receptors originated from an adult woman who had mild COVID-19 (a few samples of this study predate the infection). Cell type and time point are not known. CDR3s include the opening cysteine and the closing phenylalanine or tryptophan. A D gene is named only where the DNA matches it firmly.

CASSLNGRNTEAFF	TRBV7-9	NA	TRBJ1-1
CASSQDRVGSLLHF	TRBV5-1	TRBD1	TRBJ1-6
CASSAGQTSYEQYF	TRBV5-1	NA	TRBJ2-7
CAIKTSASTDTQYF	TRBV10-3	NA	TRBJ2-3
CASSLDSAGGTDTQYF	TRBV7-3	TRBD2	TRBJ2-3
CASRTGENEQYF	TRBV6-6	TRBD1	TRBJ2-7
CASSLGHRDRGKTGELFF	TRBV5-1	TRBD1	TRBJ2-2
CASSLSGWTEAFF	TRBV27	NA	TRBJ1-1
CASSLSLQGSGANVLTF	TRBV27	NA	TRBJ2-6
CASSVEGRGSGRARMETQYF	TRBV9	TRBD2	TRBJ2-5